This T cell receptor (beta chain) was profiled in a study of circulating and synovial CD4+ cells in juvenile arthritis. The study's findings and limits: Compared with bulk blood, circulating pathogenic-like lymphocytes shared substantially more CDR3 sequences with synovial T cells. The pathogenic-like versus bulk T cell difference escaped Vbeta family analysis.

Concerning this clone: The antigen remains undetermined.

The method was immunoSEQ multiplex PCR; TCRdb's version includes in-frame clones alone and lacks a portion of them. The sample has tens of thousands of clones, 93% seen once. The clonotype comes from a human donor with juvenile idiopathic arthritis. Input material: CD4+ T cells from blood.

This chain's CDR3 is CASSFRDRGVKGEKLFF. The DNA of the CDR3 is TGCGCCAGCAGCTTCCGGGACAGGGGTGTGAAGGGTGAAAAACTGTTTTTT. V usage is TRBV5-1 and J usage is TRBJ1-4; 10 bases agree with TRBD1. The CDR3 covers 17 residues. Trimming took 2 bases from V and 7 from J; bases not matched to a gene: 11. CDR1 and CDR2 from the germline V gene are SGHRS and YFSETQ. Using reference TRBV5-1 and TRBJ1-4 for the parts outside the CDR3, the full variable domain is KAGVTQTPRYLIKTRGQQVTLSCSPISGHRSVSWYQQTPGQGLQFLFEYFSETQRNKGNFPGRFSGRQFSNSRSEMNVSTLELGDSALYLCASSFRDRGVKGEKLFFGSGTQLSVL.